These T cell receptor beta chains were read from a single sample in a study of blood T cells in healthy people across ages. TCRdb processed the 5' RACE reads anew with MiXCR; each CDR3 protein has one entry. This table holds about 1.7 million distinct CDR3 sequences, over 25% found once. The sequencing sample was made of blood. Source of these receptors: a woman aged 25-40 years in good health. CDR3s include the opening cysteine and the closing phenylalanine or tryptophan. The order of the fields is V gene, J gene, CDR3 protein.

V gene: TRBV27; J gene: TRBJ1-6; CDR3 protein: CASSLEGASYNSPLHF
V gene: TRBV2; J gene: TRBJ2-2; CDR3 protein: CASSREGTGELFF
V gene: TRBV7-2; J gene: TRBJ2-6; CDR3 protein: CASSRTSGGLSGANVLTF
V gene: TRBV5-1; J gene: TRBJ2-5; CDR3 protein: CASSLSVETQYF
V gene: TRBV10-3; J gene: TRBJ2-1; CDR3 protein: CAISRSGGEVDEQFF
V gene: TRBV20-1; J gene: TRBJ1-4; CDR3 protein: CSAAGKNEKLFF
V gene: TRBV6-1; J gene: TRBJ1-1; CDR3 protein: CAYGTGEAFF
V gene: TRBV27; J gene: TRBJ2-7; CDR3 protein: CASSLLPGHSYEQYF
V gene: TRBV7-2; J gene: TRBJ2-3; CDR3 protein: CAGADSTDTQYF
V gene: TRBV20-1; J gene: TRBJ2-4; CDR3 protein: CSANRDPAKNIQYF
V gene: TRBV29-1; J gene: TRBJ1-5; CDR3 protein: CSVRVANQPQHF
V gene: TRBV4-1; J gene: TRBJ1-2; CDR3 protein: CASSQEGRQGELGGYTF
V gene: TRBV7-3; J gene: TRBJ2-1; CDR3 protein: CASSLQGVGEQFF
V gene: TRBV18; J gene: TRBJ2-2; CDR3 protein: CASSKDRRDTGELFF
V gene: TRBV6-2/TRBV6-3; J gene: TRBJ2-6; CDR3 protein: CASSALWDRGTSGANVLTF
V gene: TRBV20-1; J gene: TRBJ2-1; CDR3 protein: CSAVRRISYNEQFF
V gene: TRBV5-1; J gene: TRBJ1-2; CDR3 protein: CASSLGRTSANYGYTF
V gene: TRBV9; J gene: TRBJ1-2; CDR3 protein: CASSSPAVGYTF
V gene: TRBV7-6; J gene: TRBJ1-3; CDR3 protein: CASSLAYSGNTIYF
V gene: TRBV18; J gene: TRBJ1-1; CDR3 protein: CASSPQRGSEAFF
V gene: TRBV12-3/TRBV12-4; J gene: TRBJ2-2; CDR3 protein: CASSRVSGELFF
V gene: TRBV12-3/TRBV12-4; J gene: TRBJ1-5; CDR3 protein: CASSLQVDQPQHF
V gene: TRBV7-2; J gene: TRBJ2-1; CDR3 protein: CASSFPLAGALNEQFF
V gene: TRBV12-3/TRBV12-4; J gene: TRBJ2-5; CDR3 protein: CASSLAGGQFGTQYF
V gene: TRBV5-1; J gene: TRBJ1-1; CDR3 protein: CASSFSGGENTEAFF
V gene: TRBV29-1; J gene: TRBJ2-1; CDR3 protein: CSVGGRSYEQFF
V gene: TRBV2; J gene: TRBJ2-7; CDR3 protein: CASLDGAYEQYF
V gene: TRBV6-5; J gene: TRBJ1-1; CDR3 protein: CASSPGGSLNTEAFF
V gene: TRBV7-9; J gene: -; CDR3 protein: CASSRSRLGQETQYF
V gene: TRBV12-3/TRBV12-4; J gene: TRBJ2-2; CDR3 protein: CVSSGTGGTGELFF
V gene: TRBV20-1; J gene: TRBJ2-1; CDR3 protein: CSARDPGGRISSYNEQFF
V gene: TRBV11-2; J gene: TRBJ2-3; CDR3 protein: CASSLLAGPFTDTQYF
V gene: TRBV5-1; J gene: TRBJ2-7; CDR3 protein: CASSLEAGGREQYF